These 19 T cell receptor beta chains came from one sample sequenced in a study of T cell clonality in common variable immunodeficiency. Produced via immunoSEQ multiplex PCR; TCRdb's table is partial and in-frame only. The record shows approximately 58,000 clones for this sample, with no singletons present. Sequenced sample: peripheral blood mononuclear cells. The receptors shown here come from a person aged 18-70 years in good health.

The sample holds many counts of this clone. The CDR3 end is not reached by the read, which stops 3 residues before it; the germline J gene fills it in. This sequence joins TRBV16 and TRBJ2-2, with TRBD1 as a possible D gene (6 bases). CDR1 and CDR2 from the germline V gene are KGHSY and FQNENV. V was cut by 1 base and J by 6 bases, with 9 bases left in between. The CDR3 covers 14 residues. The sequenced CDR3 bases are TGTGCCAGCAGCCAATGGGACAACCCCGGGGAG. Translating gives CASSQWDNPGE. The full CDR3 reads CASSQWDNPGELFF.

This clone occurred many times. The missing CDR3 end, 3 residues past where the read stops, is filled in from the germline J gene. The chain links TRBV5-1 to TRBJ2-7; 9 bases are shared with TRBD1. V lost 5 bases and J lost 5; bases outside the gene matches: 11. Germline V CDR1 and CDR2: SGHRS, YFSETQ. This CDR3 contains 15 residues. CDR3 amino acids: CASRYPGQGVHEQYF. CDR3 DNA (partial): TGCGCCAGCAGATACCCGGGACAGGGTGTCCACGAG.

This clone is labeled medium-sized. Read sequence stops 3 residues before the CDR3 end, and the germline J gene provides the missing end. The rearrangement uses TRBV5-5 and TRBJ2-2; D uncertain. Germline CDR1 and CDR2: SGHKS and YYEKEE (reference sequence). CDR3 length: 13 residues. Trimming shortened V by 0 bases and J by 4 bases, and 4 bases separated the two germline ends. The part of the CDR3 DNA that was read is TGTGCCAGCAGCTTGGCATTCACCGGGGAG. This codes for CASSLAFTGE. The full CDR3 sequence reads CASSLAFTGELFF.

As to this clone: The sequenced fragment ends 3 residues before the CDR3 boundary, so the rest is inferred from the germline J gene. This rearrangement joins TRBV6-2 or TRBV6-3 to TRBJ2-7, with D possibly matching TRBD1 (5 bases). Germline V CDR1 and CDR2: MNHEY, SVGEGT. V shed 6 bases and J shed 2 bases, with 17 bases lying between them. This CDR3 has 15 amino acids. The CDR3 protein is CASRELQGYPYEQYF. The DNA read from the CDR3 is TGTGCCAGCAGGGAGCTGCAGGGATATCCCTACGAG.

This clone was counted many times. The read ends 3 residues early relative to the CDR3; the germline J gene fills the gap. V usage is TRBV5-4 and J usage is TRBJ2-3; perhaps TRBD2 as D (5 bases). The CDR3 totals 15 residues. The germline CDR1 and CDR2 sequences are SGHNT and YYREEE (reference sequence). V was cut by 0 bases and J by 2 bases, with 10 bases left in between. The CDR3 bases that were read are TGTGCCAGCAGCTTGGCCGGGGTCCTCACAGATACG. It encodes CASSLAGVLTDT. The CDR3, in full, reads CASSLAGVLTDTQYF.

Ten or more counts support this clone. Read sequence stops 3 residues before the CDR3 end, and the germline J gene provides the missing end. The rearrangement joins TRBV30 to TRBJ1-2; D is unresolved. CDR1 is GTSNPN and CDR2 is SVGIG in the germline V gene (reference sequence). This CDR3 has 14 amino acids. With 0 bases removed from V and 1 base from J, the gap between germline ends came to 9 bases. Partial CDR3 DNA: TGTGCCTGGAGTGTCGGCAGGTATAACTATGGC. Translation: CAWSVGRYNYG. The entire CDR3 sequence reads CAWSVGRYNYGYTF. Using reference TRBV30 and TRBJ1-2 for the parts outside the CDR3, the full variable domain is SQTIHQWPATLVQPVGSPLSLECTVEGTSNPNLYWYRQAAGRGLQLLFYSVGIGQISSEVPQNLSASRPQDRQFILSSKKLLLSDSGFYLCAWSVGRYNYGYTFGSGTRLTVV.

This clone was seen repeatedly, ten times or more. The read ends 3 residues before the CDR3 terminus; that terminus is restored from the germline J gene. The genes are TRBV20-1 and TRBJ2-3; 10 bases agree with TRBD2. V lost 1 base, J lost 4 bases, and 5 bases stayed unmatched. Germline values: CDR1 DFQATT, CDR2 SNEGSKA (reference sequence). There are 15 residues in the CDR3. The CDR3 DNA, read in part, is TGCAGTGCTAGAGGAGCGGGGGGGGGTGCAGATACG. This encodes CSARGAGGGADT. In full, the CDR3 is CSARGAGGGADTQYF.

Remarks on this clone: The CDR3 extends 3 residues past the end of the read, so its final part is completed from the germline J gene. The chain links TRBV10-3 to TRBJ2-7; 10 bases agree with TRBD1. CDR3 size: 15 residues. Germline-derived CDR1 and CDR2 are ENHRY and SYGVKD. V was pared by 0 bases and J by 5 bases, with 4 bases of the junction left unmatched. The CDR3 loop reads CAISESSGQGNEQYF. The CDR3 bases that were read are TGTGCCATCAGTGAGTCTTCGGGACAGGGGAACGAG.

This clone was recorded at least ten times. CDR3 DNA (partial): TGTGCCAGTAGCCGGTTCGCGCGAAATGAG. Its translation: CASSRFARNE. The whole CDR3 protein is CASSRFARNEQFF. V and J are TRBV19 and TRBJ2-1; unclear D gene. The observed sequence ends 3 residues before the CDR3 terminus, with the missing tail filled in from the germline J gene. The CDR3 extends over 13 amino acids. V was cut by 6 bases and J by 7 bases, with 13 bases left in between. Germline-derived CDR1 and CDR2 are LNHDA and SQIVND (reference sequence). The variable domain in full, with the rest retrieved from reference TRBV19 and TRBJ2-1, is DGGITQSPKYLFRKEGQNVTLSCEQNLNHDAMYWYRQDPGQGLRLIYYSQIVNDFQKGDIAEGYSVSREKKESFPLTVTSAQKNPTAFYLCASSRFARNEQFFGPGTRLTVL.

This clone was seen at least ten times. The read falls 3 residues short of the CDR3 end, and the missing part is taken from the germline J gene. The chain employs TRBV5-1 and TRBJ2-2; 7 bases line up with TRBD2. Germline V gene sequence: CDR1 SGHRS, CDR2 YFSETQ. The CDR3 totals 14 residues. Trimming removed 2 bases from V and 3 bases from J; junction bases left unmatched: 1. CDR3 region: CASSFSGYTGELFF. Incomplete CDR3 DNA: TGCGCCAGCAGCTTTAGCGGGTACACCGGGGAG.

This clone was seen repeatedly, ten times or more. The sequenced fragment ends 3 residues before the CDR3 boundary, so the rest is inferred from the germline J gene. The rearrangement uses TRBV7-3 and TRBJ2-5, with 12 bases lining up with TRBD1. Germline CDR1 is SGHTA and CDR2 is FQGTGA. V lost 1 base and J lost 5; bases outside the gene matches: 5. This CDR3 is 16 amino acids long. CDR3: CASSLIGTGGAETQYF. The covered CDR3 bases are TGTGCCAGCAGCTTAATTGGGACAGGGGGCGCCGAGACC. The whole variable domain, remainder taken from reference TRBV7-3 and TRBJ2-5, is GAGVSQTPSNKVTEKGKYVELRCDPISGHTALYWYRQSLGQGPEFLIYFQGTGAADDSGLPNDRFFAVRPEGSVSTLKIQRTERGDSAVYLCASSLIGTGGAETQYFGPGTRLLVL.

This clone was observed at least ten times. Read data end 3 residues before the CDR3 end; the end is taken from the germline J gene. The rearrangement links TRBV7-8 to TRBJ1-4; TRBD1 matches at 8 bases. CDR1 is SGHVS, CDR2 FQNEAQ, per germline. CDR3 size: 13 residues. The CDR3 spells CASSRDRNDKLFF. The sequenced CDR3 bases are TGTGCCAGCAGCAGGGACAGGAACGACAAA.

Many counts were recorded for this clone. The read gets to within 3 residues of the CDR3 end, and the germline J gene fills in the rest. The rearrangement links TRBV2 to TRBJ2-5; 10 bases map to TRBD1. The junction had 10 bases not matched to a gene; V was cut back by 1 base and J by 5 bases. Germline values: CDR1 SNHLY, CDR2 FYNNEI. The CDR3 sequence is 17 residues long. CDR3 loop: CASSEGRMTGGTETQYF. The CDR3 bases that were read are TGTGCCAGCAGTGAAGGACGGATGACAGGGGGCACGGAGACC.

This clone was counted only a few times. The read stops 3 residues short of the end of the CDR3; the missing end is completed from the germline J gene. V usage is TRBV5-1 and J usage is TRBJ2-7; 12 bases agree with TRBD2. Unmatched junction bases numbered 8, after V lost 5 bases and J lost 5 bases. The CDR3 is made up of 15 amino acids. CDR1 is SGHRS, CDR2 YFSETQ, per germline. The CDR3 region is CASSLSTSGSDEQYF. CDR3 DNA, as far as it was read: TGCGCCAGCAGTCTTTCGACTAGCGGGAGCGACGAG.

This clone came up many times. The CDR3 is cut off 3 residues early in the read; its end comes from the germline J gene. V usage is TRBV6-2 or TRBV6-3 and J usage is TRBJ1-1; tentative D call: TRBD1 (5 bases). CDR3 length equals 16 residues. Per the germline V gene, CDR1 is MNHEY and CDR2 is SVGEGT. V lost 2 bases to trimming and J lost 4 bases, with 17 bases between them. CDR3 DNA, as far as it was read: TGTGCCAGCAGTTACCGGGCTGTGTTTCAGGGCACTGAA. Translation gives CASSYRAVFQGTE. The entire CDR3 is CASSYRAVFQGTEAFF.

This clone appeared many times. Sequencing ends 3 residues short of the CDR3 end; the germline J gene provides the rest. The chain recombines TRBV20-1 with TRBJ2-2; 8 bases align to TRBD1. V was pared by 4 bases and J by 4 bases, with 5 bases of the junction left unmatched. There are 14 residues in the CDR3. Germline values: CDR1 DFQATT, CDR2 SNEGSKA (reference sequence). The CDR3 loop reads CSATRGLSTGELFF. CDR3 DNA (partial): TGCAGTGCTACCAGGGGGCTGTCCACCGGGGAG.

About this clone itself: The CDR3 is cut off 3 residues early in the read; its end comes from the germline J gene. This chain links TRBV5-1 with TRBJ2-7; TRBD2 matches 11 bases. The germline gives CDR1 SGHRS, CDR2 YFSETQ. Trimming at V came to 4 bases and at J to 6 bases, leaving 9 bases not matched to a gene. The CDR3 has 15 amino acids. CDR3 DNA, as far as it was read: TGCGCCAGCAGCAACCTTGTAGCGGGAGGGCCCGAG. Translation gives CASSNLVAGGPE. The full CDR3 sequence reads CASSNLVAGGPEQYF.

There are many counts of this clone. The read falls 3 residues short of the CDR3 end, and the missing part is taken from the germline J gene. This chain joins TRBV20-1 and TRBJ2-1; 9 positions match TRBD2. Trimming took 1 base from V and 9 from J; bases not matched to a gene: 4. CDR1 DFQATT and CDR2 SNEGSKA come from the germline V gene (reference sequence). The length of the CDR3 is 13 residues. Incomplete CDR3 DNA: TGCAGTGCTAGAGTAGCGGGAGTGGTTGAG. Translating gives CSARVAGVVE. The whole CDR3 reads CSARVAGVVEQFF.

This clone came up many times. Compared with germline, one end of the junction differs, possibly owing to a read error. The read terminates 3 residues before the CDR3 end, so the remaining end is supplied by the germline J gene. The rearrangement uses TRBV6-1 and TRBJ1-2, with TRBD1 identical over 8 bases. Per germline, CDR1 MNHNS and CDR2 SASEGT. The CDR3 extends over 17 amino acids. Here the CDR3 reads CASREGVSGQETYGYTF. CDR3 DNA, as far as it was read: TGTGCCAGCAGGGAAGGGGTATCGGGACAGGAGACCTATGGC.